The rows below give T cell receptor beta chains drawn from one sample of a study of blood T cell repertoires in COVID-19. The data were produced by immunoSEQ multiplex PCR, yet TCRdb's version contains in-frame clones alone and is incomplete. This table holds about 63,000 clones, about 86% found once. Sequencing was performed on peripheral blood. Receptor source: a human donor in a cohort sampled during active COVID-19. CDR3s leave out the opening cysteine and the closing phenylalanine or tryptophan.

v_call: TRBV12-3/TRBV12-4
cdr3_aa: ASNDRNGYT

v_call: TRBV3-1/TRBV3-2
cdr3_aa: ASSPRDRGTAF

v_call: TRBV4-2
cdr3_aa: ASSQVGTSGRLSSYEQY

v_call: TRBV6-2/TRBV6-3
cdr3_aa: ASSYSTTGSAF

v_call: TRBV6-5
cdr3_aa: ASNKGTVTNEKLF

v_call: TRBV25-1
cdr3_aa: ASGLAAEQY

v_call: TRBV5-1
cdr3_aa: ASSPIPRGGAYNEQF

v_call: TRBV30
cdr3_aa: AWSLWKGVVTGGYT

v_call: TRBV6-2/TRBV6-3
cdr3_aa: ASSWDPLLAELQETQY

v_call: TRBV11-3
cdr3_aa: ASKREREAGELF

v_call: TRBV10-3
cdr3_aa: AIGRDRVNYGYT

v_call: TRBV6-5
cdr3_aa: ASSYLARGYGYT

v_call: TRBV5-4
cdr3_aa: ASSPWDRSYGYT

v_call: TRBV28
cdr3_aa: ASSTAINEQF

v_call: TRBV10-3
cdr3_aa: AISESNPSGGFSYEQY

v_call: TRBV19
cdr3_aa: ATTAGQEWNEKLF

v_call: TRBV29-1
cdr3_aa: SVEVDQGAHRGEQY

v_call: TRBV4-2
cdr3_aa: ASSQEGGFSGNTIY

v_call: TRBV9
cdr3_aa: ASSPGDPSTDTQY

v_call: TRBV18
cdr3_aa: ASSPDGQGEAF

v_call: TRBV7-8
cdr3_aa: ASSSMDSPYEQY

v_call: TRBV18
cdr3_aa: ASSPREREGDTQY

v_call: TRBV5-5
cdr3_aa: ASSFNYYGYT

v_call: TRBV15
cdr3_aa: ATSRDLTGTGGNTIY

v_call: TRBV11-3
cdr3_aa: ASSSSHLAASTDTQY

v_call: TRBV2
cdr3_aa: ASRWGQGDLDYT

v_call: TRBV7-9
cdr3_aa: ASSWAQYQPQH

v_call: TRBV6-4
cdr3_aa: ASSDLAGADTQY

v_call: TRBV5-1
cdr3_aa: ASRYTGGTAF

v_call: TRBV5-1
cdr3_aa: ASSLTGFYQETQY

v_call: TRBV7-9
cdr3_aa: ASSSRNRGGVEQY

v_call: TRBV7-8
cdr3_aa: ASSLPGRDGYT

v_call: TRBV5-4
cdr3_aa: ASSSRDRGTDTQY

v_call: TRBV5-6
cdr3_aa: ASSVPGQGVAGTEAF

v_call: TRBV20-1
cdr3_aa: SAADYEQY

v_call: TRBV4-2
cdr3_aa: ASSQAAGVGETQY

v_call: TRBV18
cdr3_aa: ASSPTGTAYEQY

v_call: TRBV15
cdr3_aa: ATSPRWEDDQPQH

v_call: TRBV9
cdr3_aa: ASSSEDRGSYNEQF

v_call: TRBV28
cdr3_aa: ASRSGRGEQY

v_call: TRBV9
cdr3_aa: ASSAGTNTEAF

v_call: TRBV3-1/TRBV3-2
cdr3_aa: ASSQVTGDGTDTQY

v_call: TRBV27
cdr3_aa: ASSLDGTAILY